This TCR beta chain emerged from a study of glioma-infiltrating T cells after dendritic cell vaccination. Findings and caveats of the study: No direct clonality-survival link was found; a diverse polyclonal response may matter. Longer survival after dendritic cell vaccination followed higher pretreatment TIL content.

The time point was: after dendritic cell vaccination, including at tumor progression/relapse. Losses at the gene ends were 7 bases for V and 0 bases for J; bases not matched to a gene: 10. CDR3 length: 17 residues. CDR1 SGHDT and CDR2 YYEEEE come from the germline V gene. Input was approximately 1.8 ug genomic DNA, or all available if less. Libraries were prepared by immunoSEQ multiplex PCR; TCRdb keeps only in-frame clonotypes and omits some of them. Among about 87,000 clones listed, over 80% were seen once. The sample holds a few counts of this clone. The antigen remains unidentified. The clonotype was recovered from a human donor with glioblastoma. This specimen was blood, taken after dendritic cell vaccination. The chain couples TRBV5-6 to TRBJ1-3, with 10 positions matching TRBD1. DNA of the CDR3: TGTGCCAGCTCTAGGGGGACAGGGGCGATCTCTGGAAACACCATATATTTT. Encoded protein: CASSRGTGAISGNTIYF. Looking up the rest from reference TRBV5-6 and TRBJ1-3 gives the full variable domain: DAGVTQSPTHLIKTRGQQVTLRCSPKSGHDTVSWYQQALGQGPQFIFQYYEEEERQRGNFPDRFSGHQFPNYSSELNVNALLLGDSALYLCASSRGTGAISGNTIYFGEGSWLTVV.